A single sample is the source of the 20 T cell receptor beta chains below, sequenced in a study of T cells after yellow fever vaccination. TCRdb re-derived calls from the 5' RACE reads in MiXCR, one entry per CDR3 protein. Counted here are under 550,000 distinct CDR3 sequences, roughly a fifth occurring once; the ten biggest clones make up about a sixth. This specimen consisted of PBMCs, obtained 20 to 25 days after the first yellow fever vaccination. Source of these receptors: a man in his late teens or twenties who received the YFV17D yellow fever vaccine.

This rearrangement joins TRBV20-1 to TRBJ1-6, with D possibly matching TRBD1 (6 bases). CDR1 is DFQATT and CDR2 is SNEGSKA in the germline V gene (reference sequence). The CDR3 runs 12 residues. V gave up 1 base and J gave up 11 bases, with 9 bases separating them. CDR3 residues: CSARVQGPPLHF. CDR3 coding DNA: TGCAGTGCTAGAGTACAGGGCCCACCCCTCCACTTT.

The CDR3, as DNA: TGCAGTGCTGAAGGGACTACAGATACGCAGTATTTT. Translated, it gives CSAEGTTDTQYF. The J gene is TRBJ2-3, the V gene TRBV20-1; possible D gene TRBD2, 6 bases. CDR1 is DFQATT, CDR2 SNEGSKA, per germline (reference sequence). The CDR3 runs 12 residues. V was shortened by 5 bases and J by 3 bases, with 9 bases between the two germline ends.

This clonotype showed up just once. The V call is TRBV25-1, the J call TRBJ1-5; 9 bases match TRBD1. CDR3 length equals 19 residues. J gave up 0 bases and V 3 bases, and 12 bases lay outside the gene matches. Germline loops: CDR1 MGHDK, CDR2 SYGVNS. CDR3 amino acids: CASSDPRQGGYYSNQPQHF. For the CDR3, the DNA is TGTGCCAGCAGTGACCCTAGACAGGGGGGCTACTATAGCAATCAGCCCCAGCATTTT.

This chain joins TRBV6-1 and TRBJ2-7; 9 nucleotides align to TRBD1. In germline, CDR1 is MNHNS, CDR2 SASEGT. The CDR3 is 15 amino acids. The V and J ends lost 4 bases and 5 bases, in that order; junction bases with no gene match: 9. CDR3 bases: TGTGCCAGCAGTGGGCCGCCGGGACAGGGCCACGAGCAGTACGTC. Protein product: CASSGPPGQGHEQYV.

The sample holds a few counts of this clonotype. The gene calls are TRBV5-1 and TRBJ1-6; the D gene is possibly TRBD1 (5 bases). Trimming pared 2 bases from V and 6 bases from J, leaving 9 bases between. This CDR3 is 14 amino acids long. CDR1 SGHRS and CDR2 YFSETQ come from the germline V gene. CDR3 in amino acids: CASSFTQGNSPLHF. DNA of the CDR3: TGCGCCAGCAGCTTCACTCAGGGTAATTCACCCCTCCACTTT.

This clonotype was observed a few times. This chain uses TRBV5-1 with TRBJ2-3, with D tentatively TRBD1 (5 bases). Germline CDR1 SGHRS, CDR2 YFSETQ. Between the trimmed V and J ends, which lost 7 bases and 2 bases, there was a span of 14 bases. There are 14 residues in the CDR3. Written as DNA, the CDR3 is TGCGCCAGCCTCGACAGCTTCGTCACAGATACGCAGTATTTT. This translates into CASLDSFVTDTQYF.

V gene TRBV5-4 combines with J gene TRBJ2-3; 7 bases agree with TRBD1. This CDR3 is built from 16 residues. The germline V gene encodes CDR1 SGHNT and CDR2 YYREEE (reference sequence). The V segment lost 2 bases and the J segment 6 bases; nucleotides outside the gene matches: 12. This CDR3 is CASSLGGGRVGDTQYF. CDR3 nucleotide sequence: TGTGCCAGCAGCTTAGGGGGCGGACGGGTGGGGGATACGCAGTATTTT.

This clonotype was seen only a few times. The chain carries TRBV20-1 and TRBJ2-5; 8 bases are shared with TRBD2. Looked up from germline, CDR1 is DFQATT and CDR2 is SNEGSKA (reference sequence). The V and J ends lost 7 bases and 5 bases, in that order; junction bases with no gene match: 9. The CDR3 covers 13 residues. CDR3 sequence (DNA): TGCAGTGTTCGGTCCCGGGGGGGGGAGACCCAGTACTTC. This codes for CSVRSRGGETQYF.

This chain connects TRBV18 to TRBJ2-3, with 13 bases that match TRBD2. CDR1 and CDR2 (germline): KGHSH, LQKENI. V shed 3 bases, J shed 0 bases, and the junction held 6 bases outside the gene matches. The CDR3 consists of 18 residues. CDR3 sequence (DNA): TGTGCCAGCTCACCGACTAGCGGGGGGCCCTCTAGCACAGATACGCAGTATTTT. Translating gives CASSPTSGGPSSTDTQYF.

The rearrangement joins TRBV5-5 to TRBJ2-1; TRBD1 agrees at 10 bases. The V and J ends lost 2 bases and 3 bases, in that order; junction bases with no gene match: 5. In germline, CDR1 is SGHKS, CDR2 YYEKEE (reference sequence). The length of the CDR3 is 16 residues. The CDR3 protein is CASSFLRTGGYNEQFF. The DNA for the CDR3 is TGTGCCAGCAGCTTCCTCAGGACAGGGGGCTACAATGAGCAGTTCTTC.

The chain links TRBV12-3 or TRBV12-4 to TRBJ1-2; D is undetermined. The CDR3 extends over 12 amino acids. V was pared by 6 bases and J by 5 bases, with 10 bases between. The CDR3 loop is CASSAQEYGYTF. Written as DNA, the CDR3 is TGTGCCAGCAGCGCTCAAGAGTATGGCTACACCTTC.

This clonotype was observed a few times. The rearrangement uses TRBV13 and TRBJ2-7; TRBD1 is a possible D gene (5 bases). The CDR3 totals 13 residues. V lost 6 bases and J 2 bases, leaving 11 bases between the germline ends. CDR1 PRHDT and CDR2 FYEKMQ come from the germline V gene (reference sequence). The CDR3 DNA is TGTGCCAGCAGGCAGGGTGGGACCTACGAGCAGTACTTC. Protein product: CASRQGGTYEQYF. Based on the CDR3 plus reference TRBV13 and TRBJ2-7, the full variable domain is AAGVIQSPRHLIKEKRETATLKCYPIPRHDTVYWYQQGPGQDPQFLISFYEKMQSDKGSIPDRFSAQQFSDYHSELNMSSLELGDSALYFCASRQGGTYEQYFGPGTRLTVT.

This clonotype was counted a few times. V is TRBV7-9 and J is TRBJ2-6, with 8 bases identical to TRBD1. This CDR3 region has 16 residues. Germline V gives CDR1 SEHNR, CDR2 FQNEAQ (reference sequence). J gave up 2 bases and V 2 bases, and 2 bases lay outside the gene matches. CDR3 sequence (DNA): TGTGCCAGCAGCTTATCAGGGGGCCCTGGGGCCAACGTCCTGACTTTC. This encodes CASSLSGGPGANVLTF.

This clonotype appeared a few times. This chain uses TRBV5-1 with TRBJ2-2; tentative D call: TRBD2 (5 bases). CDR1 and CDR2 from the germline V gene are SGHRS and YFSETQ. Trimming stripped 8 bases from V and 5 bases from J, with 16 bases between. CDR3 length: 14 residues. The CDR3 DNA sequence: TGCGCCAGGACGGGCGAGGGCGCGACCGGGGAGCTGTTTTTT. Its protein product is CARTGEGATGELFF.

The sample holds a few counts of this clonotype. The rearrangement links TRBV9 to TRBJ1-2, with a possible D match to TRBD1 (6 bases). V lost 2 bases to trimming and J lost 3 bases, with 14 bases between them. CDR1 is SGDLS and CDR2 is YYNGEE in the germline V gene. The CDR3 is 15 residues long. CDR3 in amino acids: CASSVFATGHYGYTF. CDR3 sequence (DNA): TGTGCCAGCAGCGTCTTCGCGACAGGTCACTATGGCTACACCTTC. The full variable domain, with the rest looked up from reference TRBV9 and TRBJ1-2, is DSGVTQTPKHLITATGQRVTLRCSPRSGDLSVYWYQQSLDQGLQFLIQYYNGEERAKGNILERFSAQQFPDLHSELNLSSLELGDSALYFCASSVFATGHYGYTFGSGTRLTVV.

The sample holds a few counts of this clonotype. The chain is built from TRBV6-1 and TRBJ1-5; tentative D call: TRBD1 (6 bases). V lost 6 bases to trimming and J lost 3 bases, with 9 bases between them. Germline V lookup: CDR1 MNHNS, CDR2 SASEGT. The CDR3 has 13 residues. The CDR3 nucleotides read TGTGCCAGCAGAAGACAGGCCAATCAGCCCCAGCATTTT. Translation: CASRRQANQPQHF.

The chain carries TRBV5-4 and TRBJ1-6, with TRBD1 matching 8 bases. The CDR3 loop spans 16 amino acids. V was pared by 0 bases and J by 8 bases, with 7 bases of the junction left unmatched. Germline V CDR1 and CDR2: SGHNT, YYREEE (reference sequence). In nucleotides, the CDR3 is TGTGCCAGCAGCTTGGCCGTGACAGGGGCGTATTCACCCCTCCACTTT. Its translation is CASSLAVTGAYSPLHF.

This clonotype was seen a few times. The chain joins TRBV3-1 to TRBJ2-1, with TRBD2 identical over 15 bases. V trimming: 1 base; J trimming: 3 bases; junction bases outside the gene matches: 4. The CDR3 length is 18 residues. The germline CDR1 and CDR2 sequences are LGHDT and YNNKEL (reference sequence). The CDR3, as DNA: TGTGCCAGCAGCCAAGGGACTAGCGGGGGGGCTATCTACAATGAGCAGTTCTTC. This gives the protein CASSQGTSGGAIYNEQFF.

The CDR3 protein is CASSFGGARYNEQFF. CDR3 nucleotides: TGTGCCAGCAGCTTCGGTGGGGCACGGTACAATGAGCAGTTCTTC. J is TRBJ2-1 and V is TRBV5-4; a possible D gene is TRBD1 (5 bases). This CDR3 has 15 residues. V shed 2 bases and J shed 4 bases, with 13 bases lying between them. CDR1 and CDR2 from the germline V gene are SGHNT and YYREEE (reference sequence).

The CDR3 region is CASSIGTGAHDEQYV. The CDR3 DNA is TGTGCCAGCAGCATAGGGACAGGGGCTCATGACGAGCAGTACGTC. The chain combines TRBV7-2 with TRBJ2-7; 10 positions agree with TRBD1. Trimming at V came to 5 bases and at J to 5 bases, leaving 9 bases not matched to a gene. Germline CDR1 SGHTA, CDR2 FQGNSA. The CDR3 spans 15 residues.